These 5 T cell receptor beta chains share one sample of origin, sequenced in a study of T cells in Graves' hyperthyroidism and ophthalmopathy. Amplified TCR beta CDR3 regions came from RNA transcripts. The study used the HTBI primer set for a first-round RT-PCR of the TCR CDR3. TCRdb recomputed calls from the multiplex PCR reads with MiXCR, one row per CDR3 protein. In the table there are 550,000 to 600,000 distinct CDR3 sequences, about 43% of which are singletons. The sequenced material came from peripheral blood or thyroid tissue (not recorded which). The receptors were sampled from an adult woman with Graves' disease, either hyperthyroidism or ophthalmopathy (not recorded which).

The rearrangement uses TRBV6-6 and TRBJ1-1, with 9 nucleotides matching TRBD1. CDR3 size: 12 residues. The V gene end was trimmed by 6 bases and the J gene end by 12 bases; junction bases not matched to a gene: 8. Germline V lookup: CDR1 MNHNY, CDR2 SVGAGI (reference sequence). The CDR3 nucleotides read TGTGCCAGCAGCCCCCGACAGGGGGTGACTTTCTTT. It yields the protein CASSPRQGVTFF.

The sample holds a few counts of this clonotype. The gene calls are TRBV7-2 and TRBJ2-6, with D possibly TRBD2 on 5 matching bases. Trimming removed 1 base at V and 2 bases at J, with 9 bases between. The germline V gene has CDR1 SGHTA and CDR2 FQGNSA. CDR3 length: 16 residues. In DNA form, the CDR3 reads TGTGCCAGCAGCTTAGGAGGGCAGGCTGGGGCCAACGTCCTGACTTTC. Protein sequence: CASSLGGQAGANVLTF.

At least ten counts were recorded for this clonotype. The gene calls are TRBV2 and TRBJ1-1; 8 nucleotides align to TRBD1. From germline, CDR1 is SNHLY and CDR2 FYNNEI. The ends lost 6 bases at V and 5 bases at J; junction bases unmatched: 5. The CDR3 length is 13 residues. CDR3 sequence: CASRWTGSTEAFF. In DNA, the CDR3 is TGTGCCAGCAGATGGACAGGGAGTACTGAAGCTTTCTTT.

This clonotype was recorded at least ten times. The rearrangement links TRBV30 to TRBJ2-7; D gene uncertain. The CDR3 is made up of 11 amino acids. Germline loops: CDR1 GTSNPN, CDR2 SVGIG (reference sequence). Trimming took off 1 base at V and 5 bases at J, with 6 bases between the two ends. CDR3 region: CAWSASHEQYF. In DNA, the CDR3 is TGTGCCTGGAGTGCGTCCCACGAGCAGTACTTC.

This clonotype was detected many times. This rearrangement joins TRBV12-3 or TRBV12-4 to TRBJ2-5; D possibly corresponds to TRBD2 (7 bases). CDR3 length: 14 amino acids. The V end was cut by 7 bases, the J end by 0 bases, with 12 bases between. This CDR3 is CASTGGSYQETQYF. The CDR3 DNA is TGTGCCAGCACGGGGGGCTCGTACCAAGAGACCCAGTACTTC.